This entry lists 2 T cell receptor beta chains sequenced from one sample in a study of identical twins. Via MiXCR, TCRdb re-called the 5' RACE reads, giving one row per CDR3 protein. The sample contains about 240,000 distinct CDR3 sequences, roughly a tenth of which appear only once. The source material was memory T cells sorted from blood. The receptors shown here come from a man between 45 and 60 years old in good health.

This clonotype was recorded many times. The rearrangement links TRBV28 to TRBJ1-6; no firm D call. Germline assignment: CDR1 MDHEN and CDR2 SYDVKM. V lost 3 bases to trimming and J lost 5 bases, with 17 bases between them. The CDR3 runs to 17 residues. The CDR3 reads CASSFYRWLVHNSPLHF. The CDR3 nucleotides are TGTGCCAGCAGTTTCTATCGTTGGTTGGTTCATAATTCACCCCTCCACTTT.

This clonotype was recorded at least ten times. The rearrangement joins TRBV20-1 to TRBJ1-6; TRBD1 might be the D (6 bases). The CDR3 contains 17 residues. The germline V gene has CDR1 DFQATT and CDR2 SNEGSKA (reference sequence). The ends were cut back, 3 bases at V and 0 bases at J, with 15 bases in the middle. CDR3 region: CSARPGGRYSYNSPLHF. The CDR3 DNA follows: TGCAGTGCTAGGCCGGGGGGCCGGTACTCCTATAATTCACCCCTCCACTTT.